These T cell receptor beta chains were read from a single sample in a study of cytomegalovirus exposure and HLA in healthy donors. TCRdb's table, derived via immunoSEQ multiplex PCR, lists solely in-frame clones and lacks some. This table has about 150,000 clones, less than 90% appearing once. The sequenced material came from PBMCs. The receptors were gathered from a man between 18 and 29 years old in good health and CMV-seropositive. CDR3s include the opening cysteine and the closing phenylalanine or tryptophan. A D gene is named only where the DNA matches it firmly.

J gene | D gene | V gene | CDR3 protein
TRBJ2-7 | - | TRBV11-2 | CASSFAGTPKSEQYF
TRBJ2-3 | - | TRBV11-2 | CASRNDRFTTDTQYF
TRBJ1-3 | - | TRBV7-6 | CASSRATGLSGNTIYF
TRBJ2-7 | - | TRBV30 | CAWSVNSPGFVPYEQYF
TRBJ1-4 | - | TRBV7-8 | CASSLARVPGDEKLFF
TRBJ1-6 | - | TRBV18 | CASSPRQDNSPLHF
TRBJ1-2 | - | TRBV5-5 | CASSLLGSQGYTF
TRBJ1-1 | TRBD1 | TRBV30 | CAWSVSGTGDTEAFF
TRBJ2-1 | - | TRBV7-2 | CASSFQTGHSYNEQFF
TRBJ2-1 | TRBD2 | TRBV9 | CASSGRRGIYNEQFF
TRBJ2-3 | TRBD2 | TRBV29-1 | CSVFSGGPSSTDTQYF
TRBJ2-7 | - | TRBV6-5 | CASSDNTGIEQYF
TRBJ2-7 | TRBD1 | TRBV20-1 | CSAGQGREQYF
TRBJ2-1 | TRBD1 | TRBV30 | CAWSQGDYNEQFF
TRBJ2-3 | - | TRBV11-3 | CASSLGAGATDTQYF
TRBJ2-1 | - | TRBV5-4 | CASSSQGDEQFF
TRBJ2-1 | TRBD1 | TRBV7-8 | CASSYLPGGAGNEQFF
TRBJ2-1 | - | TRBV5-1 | CASSLDLNEQFF
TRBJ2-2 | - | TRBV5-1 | CASSPEPDGELFF
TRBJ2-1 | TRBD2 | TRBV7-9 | CASSYGTSGMFEQFF
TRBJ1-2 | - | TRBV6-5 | CASSYSVRREAGGYTF
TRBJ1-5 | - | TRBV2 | CASSRETSHNQPQHF
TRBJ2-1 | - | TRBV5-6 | CASSLELSQRRQFF
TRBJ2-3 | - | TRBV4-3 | CASSQDRGVLDTQYF
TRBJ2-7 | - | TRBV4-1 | CASSQVGRSYEQYF
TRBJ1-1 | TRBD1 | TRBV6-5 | CASSYRTGDTEAFF
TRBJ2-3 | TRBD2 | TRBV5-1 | CASSQGTIPGGTDTQYF
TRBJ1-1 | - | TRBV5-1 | CASSRGTVTEAFF
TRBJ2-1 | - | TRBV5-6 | CASSLEGGNEQFF
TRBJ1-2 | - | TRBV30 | CAWSVKGGHYGYTF
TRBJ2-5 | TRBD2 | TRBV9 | CASSVSTSAQETQYF
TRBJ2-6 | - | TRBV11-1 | CASSLGTTGANVLTF
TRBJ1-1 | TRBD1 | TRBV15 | CATSRPGTGNTEAFF
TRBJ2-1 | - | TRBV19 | CASSIGRATYNEQFF
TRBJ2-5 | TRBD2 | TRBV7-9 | CASSPRGLAGSLGETQYF
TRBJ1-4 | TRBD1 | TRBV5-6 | CASSLGSGTGIREKLFF
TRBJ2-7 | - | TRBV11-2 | CASSLGPGAYEQYF
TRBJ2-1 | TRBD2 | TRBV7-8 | CASSPGLALYNEQFF
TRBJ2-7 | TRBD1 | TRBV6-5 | CASSYSLGQGPYEQYF
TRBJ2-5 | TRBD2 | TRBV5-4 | CASSATAGGEGTQYF
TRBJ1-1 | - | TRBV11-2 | CASSLATAMNTEAFF
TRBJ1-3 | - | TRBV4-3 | CASSQVIGAQSGNTIYF
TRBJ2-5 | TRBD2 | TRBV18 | CASSRGLAGSQETQYF
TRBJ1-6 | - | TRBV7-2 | CASSLREGSSPLHF
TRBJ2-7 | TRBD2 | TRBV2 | CASKHQTSGIYEQYF
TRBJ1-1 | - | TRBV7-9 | CASRQALNTEAFF
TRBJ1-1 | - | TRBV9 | CASSGPSGVNTEAFF
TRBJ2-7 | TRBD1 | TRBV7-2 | CASNPGTGVYEQYF
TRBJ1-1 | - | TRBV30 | CAWSEGWWVNTEAFF